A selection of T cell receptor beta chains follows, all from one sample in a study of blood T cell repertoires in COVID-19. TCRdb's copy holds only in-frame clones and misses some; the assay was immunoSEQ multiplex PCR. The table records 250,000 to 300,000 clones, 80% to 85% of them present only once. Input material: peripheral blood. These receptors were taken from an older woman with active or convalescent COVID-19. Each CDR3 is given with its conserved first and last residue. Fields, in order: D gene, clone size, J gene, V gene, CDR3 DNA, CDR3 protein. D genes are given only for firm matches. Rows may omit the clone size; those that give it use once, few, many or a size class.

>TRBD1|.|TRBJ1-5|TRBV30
TGTGCCTGGAGTGGGACAGGGAACGTTCAGCCCCAGCATTTT
CAWSGTGNVQPQHF
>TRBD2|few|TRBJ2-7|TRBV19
TGTGCCAGTAGTTCCCAGGCCGGGGGGTTGGGCTCCTACGAGCAGTACTTC
CASSSQAGGLGSYEQYF
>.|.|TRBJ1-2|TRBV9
TGTGCCAGCAGCGTAGACATCCAAGCTAACTATGGCTACACCTTC
CASSVDIQANYGYTF
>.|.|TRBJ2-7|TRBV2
TGTGCCAGCAGTGAAGGGACACGAATATTCTTC
CASSEGTRIFF
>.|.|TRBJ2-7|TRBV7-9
TGTGCCAGCAGCCCTCTGACAGTGTACGAGCAGTACTTC
CASSPLTVYEQYF
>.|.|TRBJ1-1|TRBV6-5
TGTGCCAGCAGTTTGCACTCACAGGGAAAGACTGAAGCTTTCTTT
CASSLHSQGKTEAFF
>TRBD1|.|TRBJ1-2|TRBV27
TGTGCCAGCACCGGACAGGCTGGGGCCCCCGGCTACACCTTC
CASTGQAGAPGYTF
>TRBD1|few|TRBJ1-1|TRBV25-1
TGTGCCAGCAGTGATCCCGCAGGGACAGGGAAAGCTTTCTTT
CASSDPAGTGKAFF
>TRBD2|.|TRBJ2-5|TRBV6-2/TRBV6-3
TGTGCCAGCAGTCCCCACACTAGCGGGGAAGAGACCCAGTACTTC
CASSPHTSGEETQYF
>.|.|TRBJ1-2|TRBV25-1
TGTGCCAGCAGTACCCGACAGCGACAAAAGCCAAACTATGGCTACACCTTC
CASSTRQRQKPNYGYTF
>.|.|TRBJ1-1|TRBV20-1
TGCAGTGCTAGTCAGGGTTCCACTGAAGCTTTCTTT
CSASQGSTEAFF
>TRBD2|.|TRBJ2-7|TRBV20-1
TGCAGTGCAAGTGGACTGGCGGGGGGGCCGGGCGAGCAGTACTTC
CSASGLAGGPGEQYF
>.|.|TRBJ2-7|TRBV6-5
TGTGCCAGCAGTCCACAGGTAACCTACGAGCAGTACTTC
CASSPQVTYEQYF
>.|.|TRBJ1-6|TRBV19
TGTGCCAGTATGGACAGCCAATTTTCACCCCTCCACTTT
CASMDSQFSPLHF
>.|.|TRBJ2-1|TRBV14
TGTGCCAGCAGCCAAAGGGCGGGCTACAATGAGCAGTTCTTC
CASSQRAGYNEQFF
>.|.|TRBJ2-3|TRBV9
TGTGCCAGCAGCGCTCATCTTGACTGGCGGGCGTTCCTATCTAGCACAGATACGCAGTATTTT
CASSAHLDWRAFLSSTDTQYF
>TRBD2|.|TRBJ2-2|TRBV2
TGTGCCAGCAGTTTACCGGGACTAGCGACCGGGGAGCTGTTTTTT
CASSLPGLATGELFF
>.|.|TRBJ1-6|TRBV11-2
TGTGCCAGCAGCTGGGACACCCTTAATTCACCCCTCCACTTT
CASSWDTLNSPLHF
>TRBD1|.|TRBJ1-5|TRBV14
TGTGCCAGCAGCCAAGAACGGAGGGACAGGGAGGCCGCCAAAGGCAATCAGCCCCAGCATTTT
CASSQERRDREAAKGNQPQHF
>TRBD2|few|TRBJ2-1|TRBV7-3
TGTGCCAGCAGCTTAATTTTCGGGACTACTAATGAGCAGTTCTTC
CASSLIFGTTNEQFF
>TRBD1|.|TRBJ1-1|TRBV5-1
TGCGCCAGCAGCTTGGGGACAGGGGCAAACACTGAAGCTTTCTTT
CASSLGTGANTEAFF
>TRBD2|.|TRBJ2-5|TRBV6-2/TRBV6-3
TGTGCCAGCAGTTATATGGGGGGGTCGGAGACCCAGTACTTC
CASSYMGGSETQYF
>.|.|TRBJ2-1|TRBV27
TGTGCCAGCAGTCCTCGCGGACAGTCCTACAATGAGCAGTTCTTC
CASSPRGQSYNEQFF
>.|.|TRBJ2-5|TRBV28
TGTGCCAGCAGTTTGCTTGACAGCGAGGAGACCCAGTACTTC
CASSLLDSEETQYF
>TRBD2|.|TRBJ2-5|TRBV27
TGTGCCAGCAGCCTCGGACTAGCGGGGTGGGAGACCCAGTACTTC
CASSLGLAGWETQYF
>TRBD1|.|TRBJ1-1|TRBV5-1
TGCGCCAGCAGGGGCCCAGGGACAGGGAACACTGAAGCTTTCTTT
CASRGPGTGNTEAFF
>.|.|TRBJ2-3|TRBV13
TGTGCCAGCAGCTCCTCGGGGGGCGCAGATACGCAGTATTTT
CASSSSGGADTQYF
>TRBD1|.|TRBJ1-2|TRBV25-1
TGTGCCAGCAGTGCACAGGGGGCTGACTATGGCTACACCTTC
CASSAQGADYGYTF
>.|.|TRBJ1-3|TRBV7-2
TGTGCCAGCAGCTTAGACCTCGGCTCTGGAAACACCATATATTTT
CASSLDLGSGNTIYF
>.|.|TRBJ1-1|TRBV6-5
TGTGCCAGCAGTCCACGCCCAGGGGAAAGGGCTTTCTTT
CASSPRPGERAFF
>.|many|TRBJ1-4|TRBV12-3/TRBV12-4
TGTGCCAGCACTAGGGGATTTGTTGAAAAACTGTTTTTT
CASTRGFVEKLFF
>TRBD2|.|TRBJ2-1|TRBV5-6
TGTGCCAGCAGCTACGGGGGGAGAATTAATGAGCAGTTCTTC
CASSYGGRINEQFF
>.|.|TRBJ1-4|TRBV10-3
TGTGCCATCAGTAACTTAAACCAGGGCTCTGGTGAAAAACTGTTTTTT
CAISNLNQGSGEKLFF
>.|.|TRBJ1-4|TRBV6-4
TGTGCCAGCAGGCTCGACAGAGGAAGCGAAAAACTATTTTTT
CASRLDRGSEKLFF
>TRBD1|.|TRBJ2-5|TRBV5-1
TGCGCCAGCAGCGACCCAGGGGGAGAGACCCAGTACTTC
CASSDPGGETQYF
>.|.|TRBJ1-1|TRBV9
TGTGCCAGCAGCGTAGATCCTCTAAAGGTCCTACTAACTGAAGCTTTCTTT
CASSVDPLKVLLTEAFF
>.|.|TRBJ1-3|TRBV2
TGTGCCGGCGGTGGTTACTCTGGAAACACCATATATTTT
CAGGGYSGNTIYF
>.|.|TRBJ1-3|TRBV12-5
TGTGCTAGTGGTTTGGTACAGGGAAACAGGGTTTTCTCTGGAAACACCATATATTTT
CASGLVQGNRVFSGNTIYF
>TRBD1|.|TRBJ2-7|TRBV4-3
TGCGCCAGCAGCCAAGGAACGGGGACAGTCTCCTACGAGCAGTACTTC
CASSQGTGTVSYEQYF
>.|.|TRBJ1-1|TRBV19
TGTGCCAGTAGTATCTCAGGGAACACTGAAGCTTTCTTT
CASSISGNTEAFF
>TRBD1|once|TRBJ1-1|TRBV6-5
TGTGCCAGCAGTTACATGACAGGGGGGAACACTGAAGCTTTCTTT
CASSYMTGGNTEAFF
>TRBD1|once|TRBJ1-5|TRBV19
TGTGCCAGTACCTCGGGACAGGGTTTGTCTTTCAATCAGCCCCAGCATTTT
CASTSGQGLSFNQPQHF
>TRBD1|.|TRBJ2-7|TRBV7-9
TGTGCCAGCAGCTTAGCGGGACAGGGGCTACACGAGCAGTACTTC
CASSLAGQGLHEQYF
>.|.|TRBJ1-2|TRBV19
TGTGCCAGTAGTCCTGCGGGGGGAGAGTACTATGGCTACACCTTC
CASSPAGGEYYGYTF
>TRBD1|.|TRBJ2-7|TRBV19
TGTGCCAGTAGTGAGGGACAGGGCTACTCCCACGAGCAGTACTTC
CASSEGQGYSHEQYF
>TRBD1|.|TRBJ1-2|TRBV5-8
TGTGCCAGCAGCTTGCAAGGACAGGGAGTCGGCTACACCTTC
CASSLQGQGVGYTF
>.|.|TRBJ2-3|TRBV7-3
TGTGCCAGCAGCTTAAGTGGCCCCGGCGGGGGCGCAGATACGCAGTATTTT
CASSLSGPGGGADTQYF
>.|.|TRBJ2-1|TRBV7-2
TGTGCCAGCAGCTTACCGCCGACAGTCTACAATGAGCAGTTCTTC
CASSLPPTVYNEQFF
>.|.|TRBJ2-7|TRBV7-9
TGTGCCAGCAGCGCAGGGCAGAGCTCCTACAAGCAGTACTTC
CASSAGQSSYKQYF
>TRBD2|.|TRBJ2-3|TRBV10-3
TGTGCCATCAGGGATAGCGGGACCAGCACAGATACGCAGTATTTT
CAIRDSGTSTDTQYF
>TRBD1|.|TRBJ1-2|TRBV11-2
TGTGCCAGCAGCCCCCGGACAGGGGGGGGTGCTAACTATGGCTACACCTTC
CASSPRTGGGANYGYTF
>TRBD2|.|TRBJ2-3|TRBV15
TGTGCCACCAGCAGTCACCTAGCGGGGGGTGGAGATACGCAGTATTTT
CATSSHLAGGGDTQYF
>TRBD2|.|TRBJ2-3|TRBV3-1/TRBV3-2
TGTGCCAGCAGCCAAGATTCGGTAGCGGGGGGCCCCACAGATACGCAGTATTTT
CASSQDSVAGGPTDTQYF
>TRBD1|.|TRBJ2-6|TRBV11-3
TGTGCCAGCAGCCCCAGGACAGGGACCGGGGCCAACGTCCTGACTTTC
CASSPRTGTGANVLTF